The rows below give T cell receptor beta chains drawn from one sample of a study of T cells after yellow fever vaccination. TCRdb reanalysed the 5' RACE reads using MiXCR and keeps one entry per CDR3 protein. The data show hundreds of thousands of distinct CDR3 sequences, with roughly an eighth seen just once and 15% held by the top ten. The sample consisted of PBMCs, taken on the day of the yellow fever booster vaccination. The receptors originated from a man aged 30 to 45 who received the YFV17D yellow fever vaccine. The CDR3 runs from the conserved cysteine through the conserved F or W. D genes are given only for firm matches. Size values are once, few and many counts, or a class for expanded clones, and some rows have none.

j_gene: TRBJ2-7; v_gene: TRBV12-3/TRBV12-4; abundance: few; d_gene: -; CDR3nt: TGTGCCAGCAGTTTAGCGGCTGTAGGCGACTACGAGCAGTACTTC; CDR3aa: CASSLAAVGDYEQYF
j_gene: TRBJ2-7; v_gene: TRBV5-1; abundance: few; d_gene: -; CDR3nt: TGCGCCAGCAGTCCCCAGGGCCTGAACTACGAGCAGTACTTC; CDR3aa: CASSPQGLNYEQYF
j_gene: TRBJ2-2; v_gene: TRBV7-9; abundance: many; d_gene: -; CDR3nt: TGTGCCAGCAGCTTATGGCCCGCGGCAGAAAACACCGGGGAGCTGTTTTTT; CDR3aa: CASSLWPAAENTGELFF
j_gene: TRBJ2-2; v_gene: TRBV20-1; abundance: -; d_gene: TRBD2; CDR3nt: TGCAGTGCTCCCGGGACTAGCGGGTCACCGAACACCGGGGAGCTGTTTTTT; CDR3aa: CSAPGTSGSPNTGELFF
j_gene: TRBJ1-4; v_gene: TRBV6-2/TRBV6-3; abundance: few; d_gene: -; CDR3nt: TGTGCCAGCAGTTACGGAGACCGCGCAACTAATGAAAAACTGTTTTTT; CDR3aa: CASSYGDRATNEKLFF
j_gene: TRBJ2-1; v_gene: TRBV5-1; abundance: many; d_gene: TRBD1; CDR3nt: TGCGCCAGCAGCGAAACCGGGACAGGGGATGAGCAGTTCTTC; CDR3aa: CASSETGTGDEQFF
j_gene: TRBJ2-3; v_gene: TRBV29-1; abundance: once; d_gene: -; CDR3nt: TGCAGCGTTGGAGTCAGGGGCGGAGGACTTTCGGGACCAATACCCCGATCAGATACGCAGTATTTT; CDR3aa: CSVGVRGGGLSGPIPRSDTQYF
j_gene: TRBJ2-7; v_gene: TRBV28; abundance: few; d_gene: TRBD1; CDR3nt: TGTGCCAGCAGCTCAACGGGACAGGGGTTTGGGCAGTACTTC; CDR3aa: CASSSTGQGFGQYF
j_gene: TRBJ2-1; v_gene: TRBV27; abundance: -; d_gene: -; CDR3nt: TGTGCCAGCAGTTTTGGGATTAGGGGGGAGCAGTTCTTC; CDR3aa: CASSFGIRGEQFF
j_gene: TRBJ2-1; v_gene: TRBV19; abundance: -; d_gene: TRBD2; CDR3nt: TGTGCCAGTAGGGGACTAGGTGGAGGAAATGAGCAGTTCTTC; CDR3aa: CASRGLGGGNEQFF
j_gene: TRBJ1-1; v_gene: TRBV7-9; abundance: few; d_gene: TRBD1; CDR3nt: TGTGCCAGCAGCCAAACAGGGGGCGCCGGTGTGGAGTTTGAAGCTTTCTTT; CDR3aa: CASSQTGGAGVEFEAFF
j_gene: TRBJ1-3; v_gene: TRBV27; abundance: few; d_gene: -; CDR3nt: TGTGCCAGCAGACCCTACGTCTCTGGAAACACCATATATTTT; CDR3aa: CASRPYVSGNTIYF
j_gene: TRBJ2-7; v_gene: TRBV19; abundance: few; d_gene: -; CDR3nt: TGTGCCAGTAGTGTACTCCCGGGACGGCCGAGCTCCTACGAGCAGTACTTC; CDR3aa: CASSVLPGRPSSYEQYF
j_gene: TRBJ2-1; v_gene: TRBV4-3; abundance: -; d_gene: TRBD2; CDR3nt: TGCGCCAGCAGCCAAGGTCTAGCGGGAGGGCCGACTAGTGAGCAGTTCTTC; CDR3aa: CASSQGLAGGPTSEQFF
j_gene: TRBJ2-3; v_gene: TRBV12-5; abundance: few; d_gene: -; CDR3nt: TGTGCTAGTGGTTGGGGACCAGGCACAGATACGCAGTATTTT; CDR3aa: CASGWGPGTDTQYF
j_gene: TRBJ2-7; v_gene: TRBV11-2; abundance: few; d_gene: -; CDR3nt: TGTGCCAGCAGTTTGCGGGACGGGGTCTACGAGCAGTACTTC; CDR3aa: CASSLRDGVYEQYF
j_gene: TRBJ2-5; v_gene: TRBV12-3/TRBV12-4; abundance: many; d_gene: TRBD1; CDR3nt: TGTGCCAGCAGCCCCCCGCGGGACAGGGCTATGGAGACCCAGTACTTC; CDR3aa: CASSPPRDRAMETQYF
j_gene: TRBJ2-1; v_gene: TRBV6-2/TRBV6-3; abundance: many; d_gene: -; CDR3nt: TGTGCCAGCAGACCCATGGGCGGCAATGAGCAGTTCTTC; CDR3aa: CASRPMGGNEQFF
j_gene: TRBJ1-2; v_gene: TRBV6-1; abundance: few; d_gene: -; CDR3nt: TGTGCCAGCAGACCAGGACACCGCTATGGCTACACCTTC; CDR3aa: CASRPGHRYGYTF
j_gene: TRBJ1-3; v_gene: TRBV7-2; abundance: few; d_gene: -; CDR3nt: TGTGCCAGCAGCACGACCGGGACCGAAGTCTCTGGAAACACCATATATTTT; CDR3aa: CASSTTGTEVSGNTIYF
j_gene: TRBJ2-7; v_gene: TRBV7-9; abundance: few; d_gene: -; CDR3nt: TGTGCCAGCAGCTTAGGGGAGACAGCCCGGACCCTCGAGCAGTACTTC; CDR3aa: CASSLGETARTLEQYF
j_gene: TRBJ2-7; v_gene: TRBV6-1; abundance: many; d_gene: -; CDR3nt: TGTGCCAGCAGTCAATCCCGCAGGGGAACCTACGAGCAGTACTTC; CDR3aa: CASSQSRRGTYEQYF
j_gene: TRBJ2-2; v_gene: TRBV11-3; abundance: -; d_gene: TRBD2; CDR3nt: TGTGCCAGCAGCTTAACTAGCGGGAGTACCGGGGAGCTGTTTTTT; CDR3aa: CASSLTSGSTGELFF
j_gene: TRBJ2-1; v_gene: TRBV12-5; abundance: -; d_gene: TRBD2; CDR3nt: TGTGCTAGTGTTCTCGGACTAGCGGGAGGGACTGAGCAGTTCTTC; CDR3aa: CASVLGLAGGTEQFF
j_gene: TRBJ1-2; v_gene: TRBV7-6; abundance: -; d_gene: -; CDR3nt: TGTGCCAGCTCCCGGGACCTAAGTAAGCCTATGGGCGGCTACACCTTC; CDR3aa: CASSRDLSKPMGGYTF
j_gene: TRBJ2-2; v_gene: TRBV7-6; abundance: -; d_gene: -; CDR3nt: TGTGCCAGCAGCCCTGCAGGGGCAGCGAACACCGGGGAGCTGTTTTTT; CDR3aa: CASSPAGAANTGELFF
j_gene: TRBJ2-3; v_gene: TRBV3-1; abundance: few; d_gene: TRBD2; CDR3nt: TGTGCCAGCAGCTTTGGTCCGGGAGGGGAAGATACGCAGTATTTT; CDR3aa: CASSFGPGGEDTQYF
j_gene: TRBJ2-5; v_gene: TRBV5-4; abundance: few; d_gene: TRBD2; CDR3nt: TGTGCCAGCAGCTCCAGGACTAGTGGAGAGACCCAGTACTTC; CDR3aa: CASSSRTSGETQYF
j_gene: TRBJ1-1; v_gene: TRBV11-2; abundance: many; d_gene: TRBD1; CDR3nt: TGTGCCAGCAGCCCAACCCAACAGGGGGGCACTGAAGCTTTCTTT; CDR3aa: CASSPTQQGGTEAFF
j_gene: TRBJ2-6; v_gene: TRBV7-6; abundance: -; d_gene: -; CDR3nt: TGTGCCAGCAGCTTTTCAGGGCCCAGCTCTGGGGCCAACGTCCTGACTTTC; CDR3aa: CASSFSGPSSGANVLTF
j_gene: TRBJ1-5; v_gene: TRBV12-3/TRBV12-4; abundance: -; d_gene: -; CDR3nt: TGTGCCAGCAGGGGGGTGGGCAATCAGCCCCAGCATTTT; CDR3aa: CASRGVGNQPQHF
j_gene: TRBJ2-7; v_gene: TRBV11-2; abundance: -; d_gene: -; CDR3nt: TGTGCCAGCAGAACCAGCGGCCTGGGCGAGCAGTACTTC; CDR3aa: CASRTSGLGEQYF
j_gene: TRBJ2-5; v_gene: TRBV29-1; abundance: few; d_gene: TRBD1; CDR3nt: TGCAGCGTTGAATGGGACAGGGGTGAGACCCAGTACTTC; CDR3aa: CSVEWDRGETQYF
j_gene: TRBJ1-1; v_gene: TRBV4-3; abundance: -; d_gene: -; CDR3nt: TGCGCCAGCACCTCGGGTCCGCGGACTGAAGCTTTCTTT; CDR3aa: CASTSGPRTEAFF
j_gene: TRBJ1-2; v_gene: TRBV20-1; abundance: few; d_gene: -; CDR3nt: TGCAGTGCTAGAGGGGCAGGGGCGAAATATGGCTACACCTTC; CDR3aa: CSARGAGAKYGYTF
j_gene: TRBJ2-5; v_gene: TRBV7-2; abundance: -; d_gene: -; CDR3nt: TGTGCCAGCAGTCACAGACGACAGCAAGAGACCCAGTACTTC; CDR3aa: CASSHRRQQETQYF
j_gene: TRBJ2-1; v_gene: TRBV6-2/TRBV6-3; abundance: few; d_gene: -; CDR3nt: TGTGCCAGCAGTCAGGGGCGGCTCAACTCCTACAATGAGCAGTTCTTC; CDR3aa: CASSQGRLNSYNEQFF
j_gene: TRBJ1-1; v_gene: TRBV19; abundance: -; d_gene: TRBD1; CDR3nt: TGTGCCACCAGAAAGAATCGACAGGGGAACACTGAAGCTTTCTTT; CDR3aa: CATRKNRQGNTEAFF
j_gene: TRBJ2-2; v_gene: TRBV9; abundance: few; d_gene: -; CDR3nt: TGTGCCAGCAGCGTAGGACACTCGAACACCGGGGAGCTGTTTTTT; CDR3aa: CASSVGHSNTGELFF
j_gene: TRBJ2-2; v_gene: TRBV4-3; abundance: few; d_gene: TRBD2; CDR3nt: TGCGCCAGCAGCCAAGCCCCCGGAGGTAGCGGGAGGGCGAACACCGGGGAGCTGTTTTTT; CDR3aa: CASSQAPGGSGRANTGELFF
j_gene: TRBJ2-7; v_gene: TRBV20-1; abundance: few; d_gene: -; CDR3nt: TGCAGTGCTAGAGGCCCCGCCGGTTACTCCTACGAGCAGTACTTC; CDR3aa: CSARGPAGYSYEQYF
j_gene: TRBJ2-7; v_gene: TRBV5-1; abundance: few; d_gene: TRBD2; CDR3nt: TGCGCCAGCAGCACAGGGGGGACTAGCGGGAGGTCGAACTACGAGCAGTACTTC; CDR3aa: CASSTGGTSGRSNYEQYF
j_gene: TRBJ2-7; v_gene: TRBV20-1; abundance: few; d_gene: -; CDR3nt: TGCAGTGCTGCCTCGGACGGCTACGAGCAGTACTTC; CDR3aa: CSAASDGYEQYF
j_gene: TRBJ2-1; v_gene: TRBV14; abundance: few; d_gene: -; CDR3nt: TGTGCCAGCAGCCAAGTTGGGACCATTGAGCAGTTCTTC; CDR3aa: CASSQVGTIEQFF
j_gene: TRBJ2-5; v_gene: TRBV28; abundance: few; d_gene: -; CDR3nt: TGTGCCATCCTAAGGGGGGGCGGGGAGACCCAGTACTTC; CDR3aa: CAILRGGGETQYF
j_gene: TRBJ2-3; v_gene: TRBV29-1; abundance: many; d_gene: TRBD2; CDR3nt: TGCAGCGTCTGGACTAGCGGGAGGACAGATACGCAGTATTTT; CDR3aa: CSVWTSGRTDTQYF
j_gene: TRBJ2-4; v_gene: TRBV14; abundance: few; d_gene: -; CDR3nt: TGTGCCAGCAGCCAAGTTTCCGGTCAACTAGCCAAAAACATTCAGTACTTC; CDR3aa: CASSQVSGQLAKNIQYF
j_gene: TRBJ2-3; v_gene: TRBV9; abundance: few; d_gene: TRBD2; CDR3nt: TGTGCCAGCAGCGGCTCTAGCGGCTTGAGCACAGATACGCAGTATTTT; CDR3aa: CASSGSSGLSTDTQYF